This TCR beta chain was identified during a study of blood T cell repertoires in COVID-19. About the study: Acute and convalescent COVID-19 specimens originated in the United States, Italy and Spain.

This clone was seen only a few times. In germline, CDR1 is MGHRA, CDR2 YSYEKL. V lost 0 bases and J 8 bases, leaving 5 bases between the germline ends. The CDR3 spans 12 residues. Authors' data handling: Reference gene primer amplification yielded estimated nucleated cell counts. The assay was immunoSEQ multiplex PCR, and TCRdb's table has in-frame clones only and misses some. V, J and clone size reflect that table, while D and trimming were determined from the DNA. The top ten clones hold roughly 4.4% of a sample with approximately 97,000 clones, around four fifths of them seen once. The receptor's source is a human donor in a cohort sampled during active COVID-19. The sequenced sample was peripheral blood. The J gene is TRBJ2-1, the V gene TRBV4-1; D remains ambiguous. Here the CDR3 DNA reads TGCGCCAGCAGCCAAGATCCCGATGAGCAGTTCTTC. Its protein product is CASSQDPDEQFF.